This T cell receptor (beta chain) comes out of a study of response to subunit inactivated influenza vaccine. This clonotype was counted a few times. The antigen is undetermined. Germline loops: CDR1 SGHRS, CDR2 YFSETQ. CDR3 size: 15 residues. Unmatched junction bases numbered 4, after V lost 1 base and J lost 5 bases. Points from the study as a whole: After each seasonal influenza vaccination, few new T cells are recruited, the authors suggested.

TCRdb reprocessed the RT-PCR reads with MiXCR, giving one entry per CDR3 protein. This table holds hundreds of thousands of distinct CDR3 sequences, more than 11% found once. The input for sequencing was PBMCs from blood, taken 14 days before vaccination. The chain employs TRBV5-1 and TRBJ2-2, with 8 bases identical to TRBD2. This clonotype originated in a man aged 50-59 years who received an inactivated influenza vaccine. CDR3 bases: TGCGCCAGCAGCTTGAGAGCGGGAGCAACCGGGGAGCTGTTTTTT. Encoded protein: CASSLRAGATGELFF. Supplemented by reference TRBV5-1 and TRBJ2-2, the full variable domain reads KAGVTQTPRYLIKTRGQQVTLSCSPISGHRSVSWYQQTPGQGLQFLFEYFSETQRNKGNFPGRFSGRQFSNSRSEMNVSTLELGDSALYLCASSLRAGATGELFFGEGSRLTVL.